This record covers a single T cell receptor (beta chain). This specimen includes other DNA sequences encoding the same CDR3. Generated by immunoSEQ multiplex PCR, the TCRdb table keeps only in-frame clones and is missing some. The sample lists 950,000 to 1,100,000 clones, more than 60% seen once, with about 1.5% in the top ten. The data stem from a study of shared clonotypes between healthy human individuals. The junction had 3 bases not matched to a gene; V was cut back by 5 bases and J by 3 bases. From germline, CDR1 is KGHSH and CDR2 LQKENI. CDR3 size: 13 residues. This chain uses TRBV18 with TRBJ1-2; 7 nucleotides agree with TRBD1. The sequencing sample was made of memory CD4+ T cells sorted from blood. Subset of the sample: CD45RA-negative fraction. The receptor's source is a man between 18 and 29 years old in good health. The chain's CDR3 is CASSSGTDYGYTF. The CDR3, as DNA: TGTGCCAGCTCATCCGGGACAGACTATGGCTACACCTTC. Combining the CDR3 with reference TRBV18 and TRBJ1-2 gives the whole variable domain NAGVMQNPRHLVRRRGQEARLRCSPMKGHSHVYWYRQLPEEGLKFMVYLQKENIIDESGMPKERFSAEFPKEGPSILRIQQVVRGDSAAYFCASSSGTDYGYTFGSGTRLTVV.